This T cell receptor (beta chain) was observed in a study of OX40 agonist ivuxolimab in advanced cancers. In the study overall: The patients received ivuxolimab by intravenous route every 2 weeks at 0.01 to 10 mg/kg. Head and neck, renal cell, melanoma or hepatocellular carcinoma were the cancers that dose-escalation patients had. Study findings and constraints: Compared with CD4+, CD8+ T cells on average had more expanded clones.

CDR3 length equals 14 residues. CDR1 is SGHAT, CDR2 FQNNGV, per germline. Trimming left V 4 bases short and J 2 bases short, with 12 bases between. Sequenced by immunoSEQ multiplex PCR; TCRdb stores in-frame clones only, minus some. The table has 71,000 or so clones, about 93% seen once; the top ten hold about 6.6%. Of note for this clone: Antigen specificity is unknown.

The sequence came from an adult with an advanced solid tumor such as melanoma, head and neck, liver or kidney cancer. The chain recombines TRBV11-2 with TRBJ2-7; D may be TRBD2 (7 bases). The source material was CD4+ or CD8+ T cells sorted from blood, sampled in a trial of the OX40 agonist ivuxolimab. CDR3 loop: CASSSGAGAYEQYF. The CDR3 nucleotides are TGTGCCAGCAGCTCGGGGGCGGGAGCCTACGAGCAGTACTTC. Full variable domain (outside the CDR3, taken from reference TRBV11-2 and TRBJ2-7): EAGVAQSPRYKIIEKRQSVAFWCNPISGHATLYWYQQILGQGPKLLIQFQNNGVVDDSQLPKDRFSAERLKGVDSTLKIQPAKLEDSAVYLCASSSGAGAYEQYFGPGTRLTVT.